This is a list of T cell receptor beta chains from one sample in a study of PD-1 blockade in classical Hodgkin lymphoma. Clones were read by immunoSEQ multiplex PCR, and TCRdb kept only the in-frame ones, dropping some. This table holds 30,000 to 35,000 clones, over 75% found once. The sample here was CD4+ T cells from blood, taken at baseline. Source of these receptors: a human donor with classical Hodgkin lymphoma. CDR3s include the opening cysteine and the closing phenylalanine or tryptophan. A D gene is named only where the DNA matches it firmly. The size field is filled for only some rows; it gives once, few, many or a size class.

NA,TRBJ2-7,10,TRBV20-1,NA,CSAGLYEQYF,TGCAGTGCAGGTTTGTACGAGCAGTACTTC
NA,TRBJ1-1,18,TRBV7-9,NA,CASSLATSWFGGTTEAFF,TGTGCCAGCAGCTTAGCTACTTCGTGGTTCGGAGGGACCACTGAAGCTTTCTTT
NA,TRBJ1-5,13,TRBV6-1,NA,CASRGRGNQPQHF,TGTGCCAGCAGGGGCCGAGGGAATCAGCCCCAGCATTTT
NA,TRBJ2-7,18,TRBV5-8,TRBD1,CASSPSFTTGTDEGVQYF,TGTGCCAGCAGCCCCTCCTTTACGACAGGGACGGATGAAGGAGTGCAGTACTTC
NA,TRBJ1-5,18,TRBV5-8,TRBD1,CASSLWGQGAQGNQPQHF,TGTGCCAGCAGCTTGTGGGGACAGGGGGCTCAGGGCAATCAGCCCCAGCATTTT
NA,TRBJ1-2,14,TRBV11-2,NA,CASSLGRSAYGYTF,TGTGCCAGCAGCTTAGGGAGGTCAGCCTATGGCTACACCTTC
NA,TRBJ2-1,14,TRBV5-1,TRBD2,CASSETSGRDEQFF,TGCGCCAGCAGCGAAACTAGCGGGAGGGATGAGCAGTTCTTC
NA,TRBJ1-4,16,TRBV2,TRBD1,CASSGFRDRHNEKLFF,TGTGCCAGCAGTGGGTTCAGGGACAGACACAATGAAAAACTGTTTTTT
NA,TRBJ2-6,14,TRBV18,NA,CASSPNSGANVLTF,TGTGCCAGCTCACCGAACTCTGGGGCCAACGTCCTGACTTTC
NA,TRBJ1-2,13,TRBV6-6,TRBD1,CASSLDRADGYTF,TGTGCCAGCAGCCTCGACAGGGCGGATGGCTACACCTTC
NA,TRBJ2-1,14,TRBV18,TRBD1,CASSPVGQGSEQFF,TGTGCCAGCTCACCTGTGGGACAGGGGAGTGAGCAGTTCTTC
NA,TRBJ2-7,15,TRBV6-5,TRBD2,CASSYGLAGLYEQYF,TGTGCCAGCAGTTACGGACTAGCGGGGCTTTACGAGCAGTACTTC
NA,TRBJ2-7,15,TRBV6-6,NA,CASSYPTRGSYEQYF,TGTGCCAGCAGTTACCCGACAAGAGGATCCTACGAGCAGTACTTC
NA,TRBJ1-2,14,TRBV11-2,NA,CASSLDRDGSGYTF,TGTGCCAGCAGCTTAGACCGGGACGGCTCTGGCTACACCTTC
few,TRBJ2-7,13,TRBV6-1,TRBD2,CASGRGGFYEQYF,TGTGCCAGCGGCCGGGGGGGCTTCTACGAGCAGTACTTC
NA,TRBJ1-5,13,TRBV7-7,NA,CASSSQVGQPQHF,TGTGCTAGCAGCTCCCAGGTTGGCCAGCCCCAGCATTTT
NA,TRBJ1-3,14,TRBV7-9,NA,CASDQGNSGNTIYF,TGTGCCAGCGATCAGGGCAACTCTGGAAACACCATATATTTT
NA,TRBJ1-4,16,TRBV5-1,NA,CASSPGQGPTNEKLFF,TGCGCCAGCAGCCCGGGCCAGGGGCCAACTAATGAAAAACTGTTTTTT
once,TRBJ1-5,15,TRBV19,NA,CASKAGRRGYQPQHF,TGTGCCAGTAAGGCCGGACGAAGGGGATATCAGCCCCAGCATTTT
NA,TRBJ1-1,13,TRBV15,NA,CATSRDPNTEAFF,TGTGCCACCAGCAGAGACCCGAACACTGAAGCTTTCTTT
NA,TRBJ1-5,15,TRBV4-1,NA,CASSQDSNSNQPQHF,TGCGCCAGCAGCCAGGACAGTAATAGCAATCAGCCCCAGCATTTT
NA,TRBJ2-2,13,TRBV5-1,NA,CASSLAERGELFF,TGCGCCAGCAGCTTGGCGGAGCGGGGGGAGCTGTTTTTT